A single sample is the source of the 18 T cell receptor beta chains below, sequenced in a study of shared clonotypes between healthy human individuals. In the naive CD8 group, cells lacked CD45RO and were positively selected for CCR7, so terminally differentiated effector memory CD45RA+ cells were left out. This table comes from immunoSEQ multiplex PCR, and its TCRdb copy is limited to in-frame clones, with some not included. The sample comprises more than 550,000 clones, 92% of which are singletons, and approximately 24% rests with the top ten. The specimen sequenced was naive CD8+ T cells sorted from blood. The source is a man between 25 and 39 years old in good health.

The chain's CDR3 is CASSSGGAEQYF. The CDR3 DNA is TGTGCCAGCAGCTCAGGAGGGGCGGAGCAGTACTTC. This chain links TRBV9 with TRBJ2-7; D perhaps matches TRBD2 (6 bases). V dropped 4 bases and J dropped 7 bases, with 12 bases sitting between them. This CDR3 spans 12 amino acids. Per the germline V gene, CDR1 is SGDLS and CDR2 is YYNGEE.

The J gene is TRBJ2-1, the V gene TRBV4-1; D possibly corresponds to TRBD2 (5 bases). Germline assignment: CDR1 MGHRA and CDR2 YSYEKL. V dropped 1 base and J dropped 0 bases, with 13 bases sitting between them. The CDR3 consists of 17 residues. Written as DNA, the CDR3 is TGCGCCAGCAGCCAAGTCCTCACGGGGAGCTCCTACAATGAGCAGTTCTTC. It yields the protein CASSQVLTGSSYNEQFF.

The genes are TRBV29-1 and TRBJ1-3; 7 bases align to TRBD1. Per the germline V gene, CDR1 is SQVTM and CDR2 is ANQGSEA. Unmatched junction bases numbered 3, after V lost 4 bases and J lost 0 bases. CDR3 length: 14 residues. The CDR3 sequence is CSVAGGDSGNTIYF. CDR3 sequence (DNA): TGCAGCGTTGCAGGGGGTGACTCTGGAAACACCATATATTTT.

CDR3 sequence (DNA): TGTGCCAGCAGCTTAGCTGATGTGGGTGACGGGGAGCTGTTTTTT. The encoded protein is CASSLADVGDGELFF. The V call is TRBV7-9, the J call TRBJ2-2; D remains ambiguous. This CDR3 region has 15 residues. CDR1 and CDR2 from the germline V gene are SEHNR and FQNEAQ (reference sequence). V was trimmed by 0 bases and J by 7 bases, leaving 12 bases between them.

The chain joins TRBV7-8 to TRBJ2-7; D remains unclear. CDR1 is SGHVS and CDR2 is FQNEAQ in the germline V gene. The V end was cut by 0 bases, the J end by 3 bases, with 9 bases between. The CDR3 has 14 amino acids. The CDR3, as DNA: TGTGCCAGCAGCTTAGCGGGGTCCGGCTACGAGCAGTACTTC. Its protein is CASSLAGSGYEQYF.

Details on this clone: Other nucleotide sequences from this sample produce the same CDR3. V usage is TRBV5-5 and J usage is TRBJ2-7, with D tentatively TRBD1 or TRBD2 (5 bases each). The V gene lost 3 bases and the J gene lost 4 bases, with 14 bases spanning the gap. The CDR3 sequence is 14 residues long. Germline V CDR1 and CDR2: SGHKS, YYEKEE (reference sequence). The CDR3 reads CASSWGSGEYEQYF. Here the CDR3 DNA reads TGTGCCAGCAGCTGGGGGTCAGGAGAGTACGAGCAGTACTTC.

The chain has TRBV5-5 and TRBJ2-7, with D perhaps given as TRBD1 or TRBD2 (5 bases each). The length of the CDR3 is 14 residues. Germline V gene data show CDR1 as SGHKS and CDR2 as YYEKEE (reference sequence). V lost 4 bases, J lost 2 bases, and 13 bases lay in between. CDR3 coding DNA: TGTGCCAGCAGCCCCCGGGACGGGACCTACGAGCAGTACTTC. Translating gives CASSPRDGTYEQYF. The entire variable domain, with the rest obtained from reference TRBV5-5 and TRBJ2-7, is as follows: DAGVTQSPTHLIKTRGQQVTLRCSPISGHKSVSWYQQVLGQGPQFIFQYYEKEERGRGNFPDRFSARQFPNYSSELNVNALLLGDSALYLCASSPRDGTYEQYFGPGTRLTVT.

The chain is built from TRBV6-6 and TRBJ2-7; 10 bases line up with TRBD1. The CDR3 is 15 residues long. After removal of 5 bases from V and 6 bases from J, the junction contained 10 bases not matched to a gene. CDR1 and CDR2 from the germline V gene are MNHNY and SVGAGI (reference sequence). The CDR3 nucleotides read TGTGCCAGCAGTACGACAGGGGGCGAAGGACGCGAGCAGTACTTC. It encodes CASSTTGGEGREQYF.

The chain joins TRBV4-1 to TRBJ2-7; maybe TRBD2 (6 bases). The CDR3 is made up of 14 amino acids. Germline-derived CDR1 and CDR2 are MGHRA and YSYEKL. V lost 0 bases and J 9 bases, leaving 15 bases between the germline ends. Here the CDR3 reads CASSQEVRDSLQYF. CDR3 coding DNA: TGCGCCAGCAGCCAAGAGGTTAGGGACTCTTTGCAGTACTTC.

The rearrangement uses TRBV10-1 and TRBJ2-7, with D unclear. V was clipped by 3 bases and J by 6 bases, with 9 bases between them. This CDR3 has 12 residues. From germline, CDR1 is WNHNN and CDR2 SYGVQD (reference sequence). The CDR3: CASSEFGGEQYF. DNA for the CDR3: TGCGCCAGCAGTGAATTTGGTGGCGAGCAGTACTTC.

The V gene is TRBV7-9, the J gene TRBJ2-3; 7 bases are shared with TRBD1. The V gene's germline CDR1 is SEHNR and CDR2 FQNEAQ (reference sequence). The CDR3 is 12 residues long. V shed 5 bases, J shed 6 bases, and the junction held 2 bases outside the gene matches. The CDR3 sequence is CASSRDSDTQYF. CDR3 sequence (DNA): TGTGCCAGCAGCCGGGACAGTGATACGCAGTATTTT.

The J gene is TRBJ2-5, the V gene TRBV10-3, with 8 bases fitting TRBD2. The CDR3 spans 14 residues. Germline V gene sequence: CDR1 ENHRY, CDR2 SYGVKD. V shed 8 bases, J shed 5 bases, and the junction held 10 bases outside the gene matches. The CDR3 sequence: CAIATSGWGETQYF. The DNA of the CDR3 is TGTGCCATCGCAACTAGCGGTTGGGGGGAGACCCAGTACTTC.

The gene calls are TRBV19 and TRBJ2-5; TRBD2 aligns across 7 bases. Germline V gene sequence: CDR1 LNHDA, CDR2 SQIVND (reference sequence). The CDR3 has 13 amino acids. V trimming: 6 bases; J trimming: 3 bases; junction bases outside the gene matches: 4. CDR3 nucleotide sequence: TGTGCCAGTAGGCGACTAGCTGAAGAGACCCAGTACTTC. Residues: CASRRLAEETQYF. The variable domain in full, with the rest retrieved from reference TRBV19 and TRBJ2-5, is DGGITQSPKYLFRKEGQNVTLSCEQNLNHDAMYWYRQDPGQGLRLIYYSQIVNDFQKGDIAEGYSVSREKKESFPLTVTSAQKNPTAFYLCASRRLAEETQYFGPGTRLLVL.

The rearrangement joins TRBV5-5 to TRBJ1-5; D is unclear. Between the trimmed V and J ends, which lost 1 base and 3 bases, there was a span of 5 bases. Germline values: CDR1 SGHKS, CDR2 YYEKEE (reference sequence). This CDR3 has 13 residues. In DNA, the CDR3 is TGTGCCAGCAGCTTGTTTTACAATCAGCCCCAGCATTTT. Its protein product is CASSLFYNQPQHF.

The V gene is TRBV6-1, the J gene TRBJ2-7; TRBD1 might be the D (5 bases). Germline loops: CDR1 MNHNS, CDR2 SASEGT. The germline V and J ends were trimmed by 6 bases and 1 base, with 10 bases remaining between them. CDR3 length: 13 residues. CDR3 in DNA: TGTGCCAGCAGCAGTGGACATTCCTACGAGCAGTACTTC. As protein: CASSSGHSYEQYF.

The chain carries TRBV7-3 and TRBJ2-1; 11 bases are shared with TRBD1. The J segment lost 6 bases and the V segment lost 5 bases, leaving 6 bases of the junction unmatched. Looked up from germline, CDR1 is SGHTA and CDR2 is FQGTGA. This CDR3 has 15 residues. The CDR3 spells CASSLGQGESNEQFF. In nucleotides, the CDR3 is TGTGCCAGCAGCCTGGGACAGGGGGAGTCCAATGAGCAGTTCTTC.

V and J are TRBV21-1 and TRBJ2-5. TRBV21-1 is termed a pseudogene. The CDR3 consists of 16 residues. CDR3 loop: CASSKAYQDPRETQYF. The DNA for the CDR3 is TGTGCCAGCAGCAAAGCGTATCAGGACCCGCGGGAGACCCAGTACTTC.

CDR3 DNA: TGTGCCAGCAGCACTCGGACGGATGGCTACACCTTC. Translated, it gives CASSTRTDGYTF. The V gene is TRBV9, the J gene TRBJ1-2; D remains unclear. The V and J ends lost 4 bases and 6 bases respectively, with 10 bases between them. CDR3 length: 12 amino acids. Looked up from germline, CDR1 is SGDLS and CDR2 is YYNGEE.